One sample yielded the 5 T cell receptor beta chains listed below, sequenced in a study of control samples from healthy donors and cancer patients. The repertoire was sequenced with immunoSEQ multiplex PCR; TCRdb's copy has only in-frame clones and lacks some. The sample yields some 90,000 clones, around 87% seen once. Sequences were obtained from blood. The source is a woman aged 50 to 60 in good health.

This clone was recorded once. The CDR3: CASSLRVDNSPLHF. As DNA, the CDR3 is TGTGCCAGCAGCTTGCGCGTGGATAATTCACCCCTCCACTTT. The chain carries TRBV5-8 and TRBJ1-6; D unresolved. Trimming pared 1 base from V and 5 bases from J, leaving 7 bases between. This CDR3 comprises 14 residues. In germline, CDR1 is SGHTS, CDR2 YDEGEE.

This sequence joins TRBV5-5 and TRBJ1-6; D ambiguous. Germline values: CDR1 SGHKS, CDR2 YYEKEE (reference sequence). Trimming cost V 4 bases and J 5 bases, with 13 bases left between them. CDR3 size: 15 residues. CDR3 DNA sequence: TGTGCCAGCAGCCGTCAACTGGAGAATAATTCACCCCTCCACTTT. Translating it yields CASSRQLENNSPLHF.

The rearrangement links TRBV28 to TRBJ1-1; 8 bases align to TRBD1. Germline CDR1 and CDR2: MDHEN and SYDVKM. With V trimmed by 1 base and J by 5 bases, 6 bases remained unmatched. This CDR3 spans 15 amino acids. The CDR3 DNA follows: TGTGCCAGCAGTTTATCCGCTACAGGGGGTACTGAAGCTTTCTTT. As protein: CASSLSATGGTEAFF.

The chain couples TRBV19 to TRBJ2-1; 8 bases are shared with TRBD2. The CDR3 is 17 residues long. J gave up 4 bases and V 6 bases, and 14 bases lay outside the gene matches. From germline, CDR1 is LNHDA and CDR2 SQIVND (reference sequence). The CDR3 nucleotides are TGTGCCAGTAGCGATTTTGATTTGGGGACTAGATACAATGAGCAGTTCTTC. The encoded protein is CASSDFDLGTRYNEQFF.

The gene calls are TRBV6-5 and TRBJ1-2, with unresolved D. V was clipped by 7 bases and J by 8 bases, with 17 bases between them. Germline V lookup: CDR1 MNHEY, CDR2 SVGAGI. This CDR3 has 13 residues. This chain's CDR3 is CASKRSRDWGYTF. As DNA, the CDR3 is TGTGCCAGCAAGCGCAGCCGAGATTGGGGCTACACCTTC.